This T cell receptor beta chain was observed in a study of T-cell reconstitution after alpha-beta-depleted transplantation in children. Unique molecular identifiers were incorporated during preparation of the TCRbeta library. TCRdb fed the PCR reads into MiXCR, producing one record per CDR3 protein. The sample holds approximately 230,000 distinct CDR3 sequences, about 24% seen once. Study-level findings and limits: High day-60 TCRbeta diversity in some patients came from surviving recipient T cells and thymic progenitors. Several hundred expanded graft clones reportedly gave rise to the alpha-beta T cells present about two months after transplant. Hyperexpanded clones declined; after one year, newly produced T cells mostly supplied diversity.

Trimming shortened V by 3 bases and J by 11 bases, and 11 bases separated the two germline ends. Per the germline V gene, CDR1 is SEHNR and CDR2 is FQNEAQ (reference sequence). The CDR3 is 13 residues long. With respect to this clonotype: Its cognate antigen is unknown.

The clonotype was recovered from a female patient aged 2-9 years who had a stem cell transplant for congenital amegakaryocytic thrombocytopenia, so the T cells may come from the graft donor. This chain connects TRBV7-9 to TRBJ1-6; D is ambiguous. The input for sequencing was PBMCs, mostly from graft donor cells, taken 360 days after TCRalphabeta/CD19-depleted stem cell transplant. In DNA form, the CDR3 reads TGTGCCAGCAGCTTTCTAGGAGGGCCACCCCTCCACTTT. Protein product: CASSFLGGPPLHF.